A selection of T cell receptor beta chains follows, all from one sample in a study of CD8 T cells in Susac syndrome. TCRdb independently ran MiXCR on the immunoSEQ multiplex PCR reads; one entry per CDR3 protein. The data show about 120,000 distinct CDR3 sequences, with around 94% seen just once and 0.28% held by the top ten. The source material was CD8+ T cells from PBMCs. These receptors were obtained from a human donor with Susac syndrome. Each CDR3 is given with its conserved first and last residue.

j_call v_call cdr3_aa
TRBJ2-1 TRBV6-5 CASSYSRGGLAYNEQFF
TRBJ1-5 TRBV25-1 CASSELGERQPQHF
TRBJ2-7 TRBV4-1 CASSPGGQGPYEQYF
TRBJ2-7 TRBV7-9 CASSLGTGPYYEQYF
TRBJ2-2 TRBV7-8 CASSLAGGELFF
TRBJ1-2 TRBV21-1 CASSKARDRGYGYTF
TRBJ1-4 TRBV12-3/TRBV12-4 CASSPTGGREKLFF
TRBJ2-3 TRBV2 CAGGLLTGEDTQYF
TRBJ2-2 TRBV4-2 CASSQLGGAGRDTGELFF
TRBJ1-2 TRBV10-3 CAARQGPNYGYTF
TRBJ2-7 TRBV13 CASSWGGTGATYEQYF
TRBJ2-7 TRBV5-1 CASSSGLPGQGTQEQYF
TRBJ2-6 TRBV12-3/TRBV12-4 CASSLAASRGSGANVLTF
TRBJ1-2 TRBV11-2 CASSLGGTGYGYTF
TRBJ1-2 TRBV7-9 CASSLSGTDYGYTF
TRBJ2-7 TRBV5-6 CASSSGPEQYF
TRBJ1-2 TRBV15 CATSGSTGGYYGYTF
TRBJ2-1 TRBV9 CASSVVLVGGEQFF
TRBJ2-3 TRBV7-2 CASSLDYLSTDTQYF
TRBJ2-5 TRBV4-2 CASSQAGGPLETQYF
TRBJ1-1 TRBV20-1 CSARDIAGWNTEAFF
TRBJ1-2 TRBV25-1 CASSPPATGWGYTF
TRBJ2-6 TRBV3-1 CASSHSQVAGANVLTF
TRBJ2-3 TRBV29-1 CSVVIGQGFSDTQYF
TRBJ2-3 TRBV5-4 CASSWQGARTDTQYF
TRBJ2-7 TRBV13 CASSERGGIGYEQYF
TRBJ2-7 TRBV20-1 CSAAPNDGGYYEQYF
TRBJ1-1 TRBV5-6 CASSLAVHDTEAFF
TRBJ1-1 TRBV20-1 CSASGRNTEAFF
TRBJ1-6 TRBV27 CASRAPGQVNSPLHF
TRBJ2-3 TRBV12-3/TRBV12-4 CASRPDRAGTDTQYF
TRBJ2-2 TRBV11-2 CAGTTGGLRELFF
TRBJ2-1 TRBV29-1 CSTEGGGKGNEQFF
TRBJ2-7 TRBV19 CATRGGSYEQYF
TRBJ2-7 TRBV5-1 CASSFRAGGSYEQYF
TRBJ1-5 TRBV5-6 CASSFGTVNQPQHF
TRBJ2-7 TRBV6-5 CASSYSGAGDEQYF
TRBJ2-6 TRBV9 CASSGRTGSGANVLTF
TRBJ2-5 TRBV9 CASSVELAGKETQYF
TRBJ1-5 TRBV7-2 CASSLLPGAMAQPQHF
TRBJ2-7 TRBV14 CASSQVAYEQYF
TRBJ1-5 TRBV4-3 CASSPYRNQPQHF
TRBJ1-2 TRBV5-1 CASSLAEDYGYTF
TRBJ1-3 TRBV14 CASSQVFGRGGDTIYF
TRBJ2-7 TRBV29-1 CSVEDRGGYEQYF
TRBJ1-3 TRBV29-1 CSVVGSGNTIYF
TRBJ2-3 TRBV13 CASSARLAGEDTQYF
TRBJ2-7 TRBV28 CASSLPLRTGAYEQYF
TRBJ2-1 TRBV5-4 CASSLQFDNEQFF
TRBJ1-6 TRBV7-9 CASSLGQGDSPLHF
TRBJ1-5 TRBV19 CASSIGRDSVQPQHF
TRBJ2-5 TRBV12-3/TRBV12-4 CASSLIQGQETQYF
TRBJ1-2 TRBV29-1 CSVNTGNYGYTF